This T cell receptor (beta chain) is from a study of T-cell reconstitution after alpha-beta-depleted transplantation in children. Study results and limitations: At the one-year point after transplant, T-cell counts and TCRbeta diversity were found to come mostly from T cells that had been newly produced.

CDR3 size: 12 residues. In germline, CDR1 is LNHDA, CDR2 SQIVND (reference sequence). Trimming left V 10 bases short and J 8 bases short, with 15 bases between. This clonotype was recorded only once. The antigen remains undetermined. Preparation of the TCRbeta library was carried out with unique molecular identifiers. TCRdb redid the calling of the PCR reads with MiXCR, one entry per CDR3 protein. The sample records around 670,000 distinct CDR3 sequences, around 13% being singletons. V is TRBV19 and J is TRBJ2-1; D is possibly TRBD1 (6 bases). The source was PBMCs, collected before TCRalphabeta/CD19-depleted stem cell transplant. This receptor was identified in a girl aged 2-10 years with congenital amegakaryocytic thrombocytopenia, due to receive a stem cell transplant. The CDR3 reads CATGGFGDEQFF. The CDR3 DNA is TGTGCCACTGGGGGCTTTGGGGATGAGCAGTTCTTC.